This T cell receptor beta chain was sequenced during a study of T cell changes during pregnancy in multiple sclerosis. The germline V gene encodes CDR1 SGHDT and CDR2 YYEEEE. This CDR3 has 14 residues. V was clipped by 6 bases and J by 5 bases; unmatched bases: 10. Produced via immunoSEQ multiplex PCR; TCRdb's table is partial and in-frame only. The data hold under 65,000 clones, with about 92% observed a single time. The V gene is TRBV5-6, the J gene TRBJ1-1; TRBD1 matches at 7 bases. The receptor was isolated from a female donor with multiple sclerosis, enrolled in a pregnancy study. This material consisted of CD4+ T cells from peripheral blood mononuclear cells, taken after pregnancy. This chain's CDR3 is CASTKTGEWTEAFF. The CDR3 DNA sequence: TGTGCCAGCACGAAAACAGGGGAATGGACTGAAGCTTTCTTT.